This is a list of T cell receptor beta chains from one sample in a study of blood T cell repertoires in COVID-19. TCRdb keeps only in-frame clones here, not all; method: immunoSEQ multiplex PCR. In the table there are about 58,000 clones, about 89% of which are singletons. Sequencing was performed on peripheral blood. The receptors were gathered from a woman aged 55-69 years with active COVID-19. Both conserved end residues are part of each CDR3. D genes are given only for firm matches. Rows may omit the clone size; those that give it use once, few, many or a size class.

V gene	D gene	J gene	clone size	CDR3 DNA	CDR3 protein
TRBV18	NA	TRBJ2-3	NA	TGTGCCAGCTCACCCCGACTTCGCGGTCACACAGATACGCAGTATTTT	CASSPRLRGHTDTQYF
TRBV3-1/TRBV3-2	NA	TRBJ1-2	NA	TGTGCCAGCAGCCAAGATATATATGGCTACACCTTC	CASSQDIYGYTF
TRBV30	NA	TRBJ1-2	NA	TGTGCCTGGAGACAGGCCCTTATAGGAGGCTACACCTTC	CAWRQALIGGYTF
TRBV6-5	NA	TRBJ1-2	NA	TGTGCCAGCACCAGGGGCCGCTCGAAGTATGGCTACACCTTC	CASTRGRSKYGYTF
TRBV7-9	TRBD1	TRBJ1-2	NA	TGTGCCAGCAGCGCTACAGGGGGTGCTTATGGCTACACCTTC	CASSATGGAYGYTF
TRBV24-1	TRBD1	TRBJ2-5	NA	TGTGCCACCAGTGATCCGTCGACAGGGTTGGAGACCCAGTACTTC	CATSDPSTGLETQYF
TRBV3-1/TRBV3-2	TRBD1	TRBJ1-2	NA	TGTGCCAGCAGCCGGGGACAGTTCTATGGCTACACCTTC	CASSRGQFYGYTF
TRBV20-1	TRBD2	TRBJ2-2	NA	TGCAGTGCTAGTCATCCGGGACTAGCGGGGGGGCGTGTCACCGGGGAGCTGTTTTTT	CSASHPGLAGGRVTGELFF
TRBV5-4	NA	TRBJ2-7	NA	TGTGCCAGCAGCTTGGGGGGGGTGTCAGCCTACGAGCAGTACTTC	CASSLGGVSAYEQYF
TRBV19	NA	TRBJ2-7	NA	TGTGCCAGTTCCGGAGGAGCCTACGAGCAGTACTTC	CASSGGAYEQYF
TRBV4-1	NA	TRBJ1-5	NA	TGCGCCAGCAGCCGAACCACAGGGACTAGCAATCAGCCCCAGCATTTT	CASSRTTGTSNQPQHF
TRBV6-5	NA	TRBJ1-1	NA	TGTGCCAGCAGTTATTCAGGAGGCACTGAAGCTTTCTTT	CASSYSGGTEAFF
TRBV5-1	NA	TRBJ1-5	once	TGCGCCAGCAGCTTAGGAGACAGGAACCAGCCCCAGCATTTT	CASSLGDRNQPQHF
TRBV5-6	TRBD1	TRBJ1-6	NA	TGTGCCAGCAGCTTGAACAGGGGGCGGTCACCCCTCCACTTT	CASSLNRGRSPLHF
TRBV3-1/TRBV3-2	TRBD1	TRBJ2-3	NA	TGTGCCAGCAGCCAACCTACAGGGGGCACAGATACGCAGTATTTT	CASSQPTGGTDTQYF
TRBV7-9	TRBD1	TRBJ2-7	NA	TGTGCCAGCAGCTCGGGACAGGGGACAACCTACGAGCAGTACTTC	CASSSGQGTTYEQYF
TRBV7-9	TRBD1	TRBJ2-2	NA	TGTGCCAGCAGCTCTAATCCCGGACAGGGACCCACCGGGGAGCTGTTTTTT	CASSSNPGQGPTGELFF
TRBV7-9	NA	TRBJ2-7	NA	TGTGCCAGCAGCTTAGGGCCTCGGACAAACTACGAGCAGTACTTC	CASSLGPRTNYEQYF
TRBV19	NA	TRBJ2-5	NA	TGTGCCAGTAGTATAGGGGGGGTCCAAGAGACCCAGTACTTC	CASSIGGVQETQYF
TRBV3-1/TRBV3-2	NA	TRBJ1-6	few	TGTGCCAGCCGGAGGGGTAATTCACCCCTCCACTTT	CASRRGNSPLHF
TRBV19	NA	TRBJ2-1	NA	TGTGCCAGTAGTATCGGGACATTTGGCTACAATGAGCAGTTCTTC	CASSIGTFGYNEQFF
TRBV2	TRBD1	TRBJ1-6	NA	TGTGCCAGCAGCCAACAGGGGGTTGTTGTTAATTCACCCCTCCACTTT	CASSQQGVVVNSPLHF
TRBV19	TRBD1	TRBJ1-2	NA	TGTGCCAGTGGGGATCTCTTCAGACAGGGGGGTTCGGGCTACACCTTC	CASGDLFRQGGSGYTF
TRBV11-3	TRBD2	TRBJ2-2	once	TGTGCCAGCAGCCCGGGGGGAGCCGGGGAGCTGTTTTTT	CASSPGGAGELFF